The 18 T cell receptor beta chains below all came from one sample that was sequenced in a study of T cell responses to AZD1222 COVID-19 vaccine. Repertoires were generated with immunoSEQ multiplex PCR, while TCRdb's copy carries only in-frame clones and drops some. In the table there are over 100,000 clones, about nine tenths of which are singletons. The sample in question was peripheral blood, obtained on day 0 of AZD1222 vaccination. These receptors were collected from an adult in good health.

The chain links TRBV5-1 to TRBJ1-1, with 7 positions matching TRBD1. Germline V lookup: CDR1 SGHRS, CDR2 YFSETQ. J was trimmed by 9 bases and V by 2 bases; bases with no gene match: 1. The CDR3 covers 11 residues. CDR3 sequence (DNA): TGCGCCAGCAGCTTAGGGGGCCAAGCTTTCTTT. It translates to CASSLGGQAFF. Looking up the rest from reference TRBV5-1 and TRBJ1-1 gives the full variable domain: KAGVTQTPRYLIKTRGQQVTLSCSPISGHRSVSWYQQTPGQGLQFLFEYFSETQRNKGNFPGRFSGRQFSNSRSEMNVSTLELGDSALYLCASSLGGQAFFGQGTRLTVV.

The J gene is TRBJ1-3, the V gene TRBV30; unclear D gene. V shed 4 bases and J shed 2 bases, with 12 bases lying between them. CDR1 GTSNPN and CDR2 SVGIG come from the germline V gene (reference sequence). This CDR3 spans 14 amino acids. Written as DNA, the CDR3 is TGTGCCTGGAAGACGAGGCTACCTGGAAACACCATATATTTT. It codes for CAWKTRLPGNTIYF.

The chain is built from TRBV20-1 and TRBJ1-1; D remains ambiguous. The CDR3 is 13 amino acids. The ends were cut back, 3 bases at V and 1 base at J, with 9 bases in the middle. CDR1 and CDR2 from the germline V gene are DFQATT and SNEGSKA (reference sequence). CDR3 nucleotide sequence: TGCAGTGCTAGTAGACCTACGAACACTGAAGCTTTCTTT. This sequence encodes CSASRPTNTEAFF.

This rearrangement joins TRBV5-6 to TRBJ2-7; D is undetermined. Trimming cost V 0 bases and J 5 bases, with 9 bases left between them. Germline values: CDR1 SGHDT, CDR2 YYEEEE. This CDR3 has 13 residues. CDR3 residues: CASSLAGVHEQYF. The CDR3 coding sequence is TGTGCCAGCAGCTTGGCGGGTGTCCACGAGCAGTACTTC.

The J gene is TRBJ1-2, the V gene TRBV7-9, with TRBD1 matching 8 bases. The germline V gene has CDR1 SEHNR and CDR2 FQNEAQ (reference sequence). CDR3 size: 14 residues. The V gene end was trimmed by 5 bases and the J gene end by 6 bases; junction bases not matched to a gene: 8. CDR3 amino acids: CASSIGQGVNGYTF. CDR3 nucleotides: TGTGCCAGCAGCATAGGACAGGGTGTCAATGGCTACACCTTC.

The chain has TRBV6-5 and TRBJ2-4, with D perhaps matching TRBD2 (6 bases). This CDR3 is 14 amino acids long. The germline gives CDR1 MNHEY, CDR2 SVGAGI. V was clipped by 7 bases and J by 3 bases, with 13 bases between them. The CDR3 sequence: CASTLGGGKNIQYF. The CDR3 DNA is TGTGCCAGCACCTTGGGGGGAGGCAAAAACATTCAGTACTTC.

The gene calls are TRBV5-6 and TRBJ1-1; weak D call: TRBD1 (5 bases). V lost 6 bases, J lost 4 bases, and 28 bases lay in between. CDR1 and CDR2 (germline): SGHDT, YYEEEE. This CDR3 spans 18 amino acids. The CDR3 is CASNPRARGNPGGTEAFF. CDR3 in DNA: TGTGCCAGCAACCCTCGGGCCCGGGGGAATCCGGGGGGCACTGAAGCTTTCTTT.

J is TRBJ2-1 and V is TRBV7-2; maybe TRBD2 (5 bases). Germline-derived CDR1 and CDR2 are SGHTA and FQGNSA. Trimming removed 1 base from V and 12 bases from J, with 19 bases in between. This CDR3 comprises 15 residues. CDR3 protein: CASSLGSFGVAWQFF. For the CDR3, the DNA is TGTGCCAGCAGCTTAGGTAGTTTCGGGGTAGCGTGGCAGTTCTTC.

The chain carries TRBV18 and TRBJ2-3; 12 bases map to TRBD2. The CDR3 has 18 amino acids. V shed 5 bases, J shed 6 bases, and the junction held 15 bases outside the gene matches. CDR1 is KGHSH, CDR2 LQKENI, per germline. The DNA for the CDR3 is TGTGCCAGCTCATCAAAAAGTACTAGCGGGGGGAACGTCGATACGCAGTATTTT. Translated, it gives CASSSKSTSGGNVDTQYF.

CDR3: CASSPQGSTEAFF. The CDR3 bases are TGTGCCAGCAGCCCTCAAGGGAGCACTGAAGCTTTCTTT. The rearrangement joins TRBV9 to TRBJ1-1; D not resolved. The CDR3 loop spans 13 amino acids. Germline V gene data show CDR1 as SGDLS and CDR2 as YYNGEE. V was clipped by 4 bases and J by 4 bases, with 11 bases between them.

The chain couples TRBV4-1 to TRBJ1-1, with TRBD1 matching over 7 bases. CDR1 is MGHRA, CDR2 YSYEKL, per germline. The CDR3 runs to 16 residues. Germline trimming cut 0 bases from V and 0 bases from J; bases unmatched to any gene: 4. CDR3 region: CASSQDRGTVNTEAFF. Written as DNA, the CDR3 is TGCGCCAGCAGCCAAGATCGGGGGACAGTGAACACTGAAGCTTTCTTT.

The rearrangement joins TRBV28 to TRBJ2-5; D possibly corresponds to TRBD1 (6 bases). Trimming removed 1 base at V and 5 bases at J, with 14 bases between. Germline-derived CDR1 and CDR2 are MDHEN and SYDVKM. The length of the CDR3 is 15 residues. The CDR3 region is CASSLSLDSWETQYF. CDR3 bases: TGTGCCAGCAGTTTATCCCTGGACAGCTGGGAGACCCAGTACTTC.

This rearrangement joins TRBV18 to TRBJ1-6; 8 bases are shared with TRBD1. The germline CDR1 and CDR2 sequences are KGHSH and LQKENI. The trim removed 1 base at V and 7 bases at J, leaving 6 bases unmatched. The CDR3 totals 16 residues. The CDR3 sequence is CASSPLSGGENSPLHF. For the CDR3, the DNA is TGTGCCAGCTCACCACTATCAGGGGGCGAGAATTCACCCCTCCACTTT.

V usage is TRBV6-6 and J usage is TRBJ2-3; 7 bases align to TRBD1. Losses at the gene ends were 5 bases for V and 2 bases for J; bases not matched to a gene: 10. Germline loops: CDR1 MNHNY, CDR2 SVGAGI (reference sequence). The CDR3 loop spans 16 amino acids. CDR3: CASSPHRGSPTDTQYF. In DNA, the CDR3 is TGTGCCAGCAGTCCCCACAGGGGAAGCCCCACAGATACGCAGTATTTT.

This clone was detected only once. The chain uses TRBV7-2 and TRBJ2-4, with TRBD1 matching 8 bases. The junction had 7 bases not matched to a gene; V was cut back by 4 bases and J by 5 bases. The CDR3 loop spans 15 amino acids. Germline CDR1 reads SGHTA; CDR2 reads FQGNSA. The CDR3 bases are TGTGCCAGCAGCTCACCGGACAGGGCTGAAAACATTCAGTACTTC. Encoded protein: CASSSPDRAENIQYF.

The chain has TRBV5-1 and TRBJ2-3, with TRBD1 matching 8 bases. This CDR3 has 15 residues. The germline V gene has CDR1 SGHRS and CDR2 YFSETQ. The J segment lost 2 bases and the V segment lost 3 bases, leaving 5 bases of the junction unmatched. The CDR3 reads CASSWAGQATDTQYF. CDR3 in DNA: TGCGCCAGCAGCTGGGCGGGACAGGCCACAGATACGCAGTATTTT.

The chain carries TRBV10-2 and TRBJ2-4, with TRBD1 as a possible D gene (6 bases). This CDR3 is built from 13 residues. Deletions cut 2 bases from V and 7 bases from J, with 9 bases between. Germline-derived CDR1 and CDR2 are WSHSY and SAAADI. Here the CDR3 DNA reads TGCGCCAGCAGTGAGCACAGGGCGAACATTCAGTACTTC. Its protein product is CASSEHRANIQYF.

This sequence joins TRBV28 and TRBJ2-7; 11 bases agree with TRBD2. Looked up from germline, CDR1 is MDHEN and CDR2 is SYDVKM. The CDR3 has 15 amino acids. Losses at the gene ends were 4 bases for V and 2 bases for J; bases not matched to a gene: 4. CDR3 bases: TGTGCCAGCAGTTCGTCTAGCGGGGGGACCTACGAGCAGTACTTC. Translating gives CASSSSSGGTYEQYF.